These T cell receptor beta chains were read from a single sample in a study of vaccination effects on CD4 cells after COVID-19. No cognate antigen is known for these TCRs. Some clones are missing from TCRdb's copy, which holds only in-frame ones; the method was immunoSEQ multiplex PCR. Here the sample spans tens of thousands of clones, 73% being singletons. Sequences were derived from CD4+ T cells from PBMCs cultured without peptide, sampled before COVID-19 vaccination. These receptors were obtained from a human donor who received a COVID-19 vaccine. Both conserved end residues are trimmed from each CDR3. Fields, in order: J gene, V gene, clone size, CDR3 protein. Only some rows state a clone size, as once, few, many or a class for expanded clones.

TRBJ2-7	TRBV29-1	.	SVEGGREQY
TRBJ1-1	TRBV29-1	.	SVSGAAREAF
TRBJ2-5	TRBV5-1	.	ASSLTSGGMETQY
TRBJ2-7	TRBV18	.	ASSWGTGNSYEQY
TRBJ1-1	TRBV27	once	ASSFLRGRGTEAF
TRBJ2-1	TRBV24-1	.	ATGMGLAGYNEQF
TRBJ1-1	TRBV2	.	ASTLTGSSEAF
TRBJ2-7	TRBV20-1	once	SASGPSSINEQY
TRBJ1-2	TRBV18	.	ASSHNNYGYT
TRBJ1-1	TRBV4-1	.	ASSQGYDRLNTEAF
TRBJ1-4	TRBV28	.	ASRDSDRGAKLF
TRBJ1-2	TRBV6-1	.	ASSEGTAFYGYT
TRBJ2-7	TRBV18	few	ASSPSWDLQY
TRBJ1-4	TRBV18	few	ASSPDINEKLF
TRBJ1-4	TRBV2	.	ASRLGTGGVNEKLF
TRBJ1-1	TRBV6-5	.	ASRGGPYTNTEAF
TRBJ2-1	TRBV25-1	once	ASSLPGTDNEQF
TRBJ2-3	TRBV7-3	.	ASSSPLAGDRTDTQY
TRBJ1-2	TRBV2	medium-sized	ASSARTAVRGYT
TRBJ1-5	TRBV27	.	ASSFSSGSNQPQH
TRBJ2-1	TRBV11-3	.	ASSLSRGYGPLYNEQF
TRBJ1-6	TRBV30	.	AWRPGWNSPLH
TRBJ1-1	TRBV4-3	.	ASSQDPQGGPTEAF
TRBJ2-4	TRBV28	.	ASSSSRRAKNIQY